This TCR beta chain was observed in a study of T-cell reconstitution after alpha-beta-depleted transplantation in children. The V end lost 4 bases, the J end lost 7 bases, and 19 bases lay between the germline ends. CDR3 length: 15 amino acids. Researchers prepared the TCRbeta library using unique molecular identifiers, the study reports. TCRdb re-analysed the PCR reads in MiXCR, keeping a single row per CDR3 protein. The data contain around 600,000 distinct CDR3 sequences, about 11% of them seen just once; the ten biggest clones take up about 4%. This clonotype was observed a few times. V usage is TRBV12-3 or TRBV12-4 and J usage is TRBJ2-5, with D perhaps assigned TRBD1 or TRBD2 (6 bases each). The sequencing used PBMCs from the stem cell graft donor, collected from the stem cell graft. The receptor was isolated from a human donor who donated a stem cell graft to a child with acute myeloid leukemia. Here the CDR3 DNA reads TGTGCCAGCAGTTCACAGGGAGGCTATGGCGGGACCCAGTACTTC. Residues: CASSSQGGYGGTQYF.